The source of this T cell receptor beta chain is a study of blood T cell repertoires in COVID-19. Study-level information: Acute-phase and convalescent COVID-19 samples originated in the United States, Italy and Spain. T cells, B-cell-depleted T cells, or PBMCs provided the cDNA or gDNA that served as material.

In the original analysis: Amplification of reference gene primers was used by the study to estimate nucleated cell counts. Data came from immunoSEQ multiplex PCR; TCRdb stores just in-frame clones and leaves some out. V, J and clone size are taken as reported in that table, and D and trimming were inferred from the DNA itself. The profile covers about 39,000 clones, with approximately 79% appearing a single time and more than 20% taken by the ten largest. With 7 bases removed from V and 4 bases from J, the gap between germline ends came to 29 bases. The CDR3 is made up of 19 amino acids. Germline V CDR1 and CDR2: GTSNPN, SVGIG (reference sequence).

The sequence was collected from a man between 65 and 80 years old with acute or convalescent COVID-19. The chain combines TRBV30 with TRBJ2-6, with TRBD1 as a possible D gene (5 bases). The sequenced sample consisted of peripheral blood. The CDR3 is CAFLRGHSHSKAGANVLTF. The CDR3 bases are TGTGCCTTCCTCCGAGGACATTCACACTCTAAAGCGGGGGCCAACGTCCTGACTTTC.